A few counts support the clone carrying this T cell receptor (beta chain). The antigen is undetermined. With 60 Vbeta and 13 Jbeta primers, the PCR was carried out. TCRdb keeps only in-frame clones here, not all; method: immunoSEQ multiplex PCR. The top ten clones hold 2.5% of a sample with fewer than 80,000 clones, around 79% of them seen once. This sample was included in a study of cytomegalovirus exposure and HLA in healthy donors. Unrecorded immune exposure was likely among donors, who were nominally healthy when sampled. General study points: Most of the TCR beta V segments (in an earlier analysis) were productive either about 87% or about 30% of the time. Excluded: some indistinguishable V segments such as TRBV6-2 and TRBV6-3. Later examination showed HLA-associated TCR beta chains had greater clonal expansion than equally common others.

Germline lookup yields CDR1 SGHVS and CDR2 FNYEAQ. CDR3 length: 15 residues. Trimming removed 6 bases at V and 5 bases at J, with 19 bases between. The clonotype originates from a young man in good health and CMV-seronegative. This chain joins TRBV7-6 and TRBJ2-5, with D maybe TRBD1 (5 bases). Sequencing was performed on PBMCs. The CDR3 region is CASRHSRARGETQYF. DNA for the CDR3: TGTGCCAGCAGACACAGCCGGGCTAGGGGTGAGACCCAGTACTTC.